Below, 14 T cell receptor beta chains from the same sample are listed, as sequenced in a study of immune evolution from preneoplasia to lung adenocarcinoma. Produced via immunoSEQ multiplex PCR; TCRdb's table is partial and in-frame only. The data contain 35,000 to 40,000 clones, 74% of them singletons. Sequenced input: FFPE invasive lung adenocarcinoma tissue. The receptors stem from a person between 55 and 70 years old with lung adenocarcinoma.

This chain uses TRBV29-1 with TRBJ1-2; D perhaps matches TRBD1 (6 bases). This CDR3 comprises 12 residues. V was trimmed by 6 bases and J by 1 base, leaving 9 bases between them. The germline V gene encodes CDR1 SQVTM and CDR2 ANQGSEA. CDR3 nucleotides: TGCAGCGTGGACAGCCATAACTATGGCTACACCTTC. Its translation is CSVDSHNYGYTF.

V and J are TRBV15 and TRBJ2-1; D is tentatively TRBD1 or TRBD2 (6 bases each). Trimming removed 5 bases at V and 0 bases at J, with 14 bases between. Germline CDR1 LNHNV, CDR2 YYDKDF (reference sequence). The CDR3 loop spans 16 amino acids. For the CDR3, the DNA is TGTGCCACCAGCTTGCGCGGGACACACTCCTACAATGAGCAGTTCTTC. It translates to CATSLRGTHSYNEQFF.

The chain has TRBV2 and TRBJ2-7, with TRBD2 identical over 12 bases. The CDR3 is 14 amino acids. The germline V gene has CDR1 SNHLY and CDR2 FYNNEI. The J segment lost 7 bases and the V segment lost 3 bases, leaving 4 bases of the junction unmatched. The CDR3 sequence: CASSDRLAGGEQYF. In nucleotides, the CDR3 is TGTGCCAGCAGTGACAGGCTAGCGGGAGGGGAGCAGTACTTC.

The chain combines TRBV5-1 with TRBJ2-3; tentatively, D is TRBD1 or TRBD2 (5 bases each). Germline CDR1 is SGHRS and CDR2 is YFSETQ. The germline V and J ends were trimmed by 8 bases and 4 bases, with 14 bases remaining between them. The CDR3 spans 13 residues. CDR3 protein: CASAGDGADTQYF. The CDR3 DNA reads TGCGCCAGTGCCGGGGACGGCGCAGATACGCAGTATTTT.

The chain joins TRBV2 to TRBJ2-5; maybe TRBD2 (6 bases). This CDR3 region has 14 residues. Germline V CDR1 and CDR2: SNHLY, FYNNEI. V dropped 7 bases and J dropped 5 bases, with 17 bases sitting between them. As DNA, the CDR3 is TGTGCCAGCAACCGGGACTCCTCCCAGGAGACCCAGTACTTC. This sequence encodes CASNRDSSQETQYF.

The chain is built from TRBV27 and TRBJ2-6, with D uncertain. Germline CDR1 is MNHEY and CDR2 is SMNVEV (reference sequence). There are 15 residues in the CDR3. Deletions cut 5 bases from V and 0 bases from J, with 8 bases between. The CDR3, as DNA: TGTGCCAGCAGTCCGACACCCTCTGGGGCCAACGTCCTGACTTTC. Residues: CASSPTPSGANVLTF.

The rearrangement joins TRBV4-2 to TRBJ2-7; the D gene is possibly TRBD2 (5 bases). V was shortened by 4 bases and J by 5 bases, with 9 bases between the two germline ends. The CDR3 totals 12 residues. Germline assignment: CDR1 LGHNA and CDR2 YNFKEQ. The CDR3 is CASSPTGDEQYF. DNA for the CDR3: TGTGCCAGCAGCCCCACCGGGGACGAGCAGTACTTC.

V and J are TRBV28 and TRBJ1-5, with D maybe TRBD1 (5 bases). V shed 8 bases and J shed 6 bases, with 11 bases lying between them. Germline V CDR1 and CDR2: MDHEN, SYDVKM. The CDR3 is made up of 12 amino acids. The CDR3 loop is CASWGEAQPQHF. DNA of the CDR3: TGTGCCAGCTGGGGGGAGGCTCAGCCCCAGCATTTT. Full variable domain (rest looked up from reference TRBV28 and TRBJ1-5): DVKVTQSSRYLVKRTGEKVFLECVQDMDHENMFWYRQDPGLGLRLIYFSYDVKMKEKGDIPEGYSVSREKKERFSLILESASTNQTSMYLCASWGEAQPQHFGDGTRLSIL.

The V and J genes are TRBV7-2 and TRBJ2-1, with TRBD2 matching over 9 bases. Per the germline V gene, CDR1 is SGHTA and CDR2 is FQGNSA. The CDR3 is 17 residues long. V lost 3 bases to trimming and J lost 8 bases; unmatched junction nucleotides: 14. CDR3 sequence: CASSFGYFASGKYEQFF. DNA for the CDR3: TGTGCCAGCAGCTTCGGCTACTTTGCTAGCGGGAAGTATGAGCAGTTCTTC.

The V call is TRBV19, the J call TRBJ2-3; 13 positions match TRBD2. The CDR3 length is 15 residues. V shed 6 bases and J 5 bases; nucleotides not matched to a gene: 5. Germline CDR1 is LNHDA and CDR2 is SQIVND (reference sequence). CDR3 sequence (DNA): TGTGCCAGTAGCGAGACTAGCGGGAGGAAAGATACGCAGTATTTT. Translating it yields CASSETSGRKDTQYF.

The genes are TRBV19 and TRBJ1-5, with D maybe TRBD1 (6 bases). Trimming took off 2 bases at V and 6 bases at J, with 14 bases between the two ends. The CDR3 length is 15 residues. Germline V gene sequence: CDR1 LNHDA, CDR2 SQIVND (reference sequence). In DNA form, the CDR3 reads TGTGCCAGTAGTATACGGGCGCAGGGGAGTCAGCCCCAGCATTTT. Translating it yields CASSIRAQGSQPQHF.

The genes are TRBV5-1 and TRBJ2-5; D is ambiguous. V was shortened by 0 bases and J by 5 bases, with 5 bases between the two germline ends. CDR1 SGHRS and CDR2 YFSETQ come from the germline V gene. The CDR3 length is 12 residues. The CDR3 nucleotides read TGCGCCAGCAGCTTGGCCAGGGAGACCCAGTACTTC. It specifies CASSLARETQYF.

The chain joins TRBV11-3 to TRBJ2-5; 13 nucleotides agree with TRBD2. J was trimmed by 5 bases and V by 5 bases; bases with no gene match: 8. CDR3 size: 16 residues. In germline, CDR1 is SGHNT, CDR2 YENEEA. As DNA, the CDR3 is TGTGCCAGCAGCGAAGGACTAGCGGGAGTTCAGGAGACCCAGTACTTC. This encodes CASSEGLAGVQETQYF.

The CDR3 nucleotides are TGTGCCAGCAGTTCAGACAGTAGCAATCAGCCCCAGCATTTT. Its protein is CASSSDSSNQPQHF. V usage is TRBV6-5 and J usage is TRBJ1-5; D is possibly TRBD1 (5 bases). The CDR3 extends over 14 amino acids. Germline values: CDR1 MNHEY, CDR2 SVGAGI. Trimming took off 4 bases at V and 0 bases at J, with 7 bases between the two ends.